Below, 18 T cell receptor beta chains from the same sample are listed, as sequenced in a study of shared clonotypes between healthy human individuals. The method was immunoSEQ multiplex PCR; TCRdb's version includes in-frame clones alone and lacks a portion of them. In the table there are around 750,000 clones, approximately 79% of which are singletons. The sequencing input was memory CD4+ T cells sorted from blood. Specified subset: CD45RA-negative fraction. The receptors originated from a woman aged 30 to 39 in good health.

The chain employs TRBV2 and TRBJ2-2; D gene unclear. The V gene lost 7 bases and the J gene lost 1 base, with 16 bases spanning the gap. This CDR3 has 16 amino acids. Germline values: CDR1 SNHLY, CDR2 FYNNEI. The chain's CDR3 is CASTEWGIGNTGELFF. The CDR3 DNA reads TGTGCCAGCACCGAGTGGGGAATCGGGAACACCGGGGAGCTGTTTTTT.

The V call is TRBV5-6, the J call TRBJ1-1; TRBD1 might be the D (5 bases). Germline V gene data show CDR1 as SGHDT and CDR2 as YYEEEE. Trimming left V 4 bases short and J 0 bases short, with 19 bases between. This CDR3 spans 17 amino acids. CDR3 nucleotides: TGTGCCAGCAGCCCCTCCGGGTGGGGCAGTATGAACACTGAAGCTTTCTTT. It translates to CASSPSGWGSMNTEAFF.

The chain is built from TRBV5-1 and TRBJ1-1; 8 bases agree with TRBD1. Per germline, CDR1 SGHRS and CDR2 YFSETQ. J gave up 4 bases and V 3 bases, and 8 bases lay outside the gene matches. CDR3 length equals 15 residues. The CDR3: CASSWNGQGVTEAFF. The CDR3 nucleotides read TGCGCCAGCAGCTGGAACGGACAGGGTGTCACTGAAGCTTTCTTT.

The chain has TRBV6-4 and TRBJ2-1, with D perhaps matching TRBD2 (6 bases). Trimming removed 2 bases from V and 7 bases from J, with 9 bases in between. Germline values: CDR1 MRHNA, CDR2 SNTAGT. CDR3 length equals 13 residues. Here the CDR3 DNA reads TGTGCCAGCAGTGACGGCCGGGGGAATGAGCAGTTCTTC. This sequence encodes CASSDGRGNEQFF.

The V gene is TRBV11-3, the J gene TRBJ2-4, with D unclear. Germline loops: CDR1 SGHNT, CDR2 YENEEA. The CDR3 is made up of 13 amino acids. The V gene lost 0 bases and the J gene lost 7 bases, with 7 bases spanning the gap. The CDR3 region is CASSLETGNIQYF. The CDR3 DNA reads TGTGCCAGCAGCTTAGAGACCGGGAACATTCAGTACTTC.

The chain links TRBV18 to TRBJ2-7; D is possibly TRBD1 (5 bases). The V gene lost 3 bases and the J gene lost 4 bases, with 13 bases spanning the gap. This CDR3 region has 14 residues. Germline V lookup: CDR1 KGHSH, CDR2 LQKENI. DNA of the CDR3: TGTGCCAGCTCACCTCCTATCAGGGATTACGAGCAGTACTTC. Its protein product is CASSPPIRDYEQYF.

The chain recombines TRBV28 with TRBJ1-5, with D unresolved. Germline CDR1 MDHEN, CDR2 SYDVKM. Between the trimmed V and J ends, which lost 6 bases and 3 bases, there was a span of 15 bases. There are 15 residues in the CDR3. CDR3 sequence reads: CASSPGGSHNQPQHF. The CDR3 DNA reads TGTGCCAGCAGCCCCGGCGGGTCCCACAATCAGCCCCAGCATTTT.

This chain links TRBV29-1 with TRBJ1-4; D is unresolved. Germline CDR1 is SQVTM and CDR2 is ANQGSEA. The ends were cut back, 6 bases at V and 0 bases at J, with 8 bases in the middle. The CDR3 is 13 amino acids. The CDR3 loop reads CSVIYATNEKLFF. Here the CDR3 DNA reads TGCAGCGTGATCTATGCAACTAATGAAAAACTGTTTTTT.

For the CDR3, the DNA is TGCGCCAGCAGTGTTGGACAGAGCAATCAGCCCCAGCATTTT. Its translation is CASSVGQSNQPQHF. The chain links TRBV10-2 to TRBJ1-5; possibly TRBD1 for D (6 bases). CDR1 and CDR2 from the germline V gene are WSHSY and SAAADI. CDR3 size: 14 residues. The V end was cut by 4 bases, the J end by 1 base, with 8 bases between.

This chain connects TRBV27 to TRBJ2-6; D perhaps matches TRBD1 (5 bases). Trimming removed 8 bases from V and 1 base from J, with 15 bases in between. This CDR3 is built from 16 residues. From germline, CDR1 is MNHEY and CDR2 SMNVEV (reference sequence). The CDR3 DNA follows: TGTGCCAGCCGTGGCTCAGGGTTTTCTGGGGCCAACGTCCTGACTTTC. Its protein product is CASRGSGFSGANVLTF.

The table lists this clone with a count of one. J is TRBJ2-6 and V is TRBV28, with 7 nucleotides matching TRBD1. CDR1 and CDR2 (germline): MDHEN, SYDVKM. The V and J ends lost 2 bases and 0 bases, in that order; junction bases with no gene match: 7. The CDR3 contains 18 residues. The CDR3 reads CASSLPGQAISGANVLTF. DNA for the CDR3: TGTGCCAGCAGTTTACCAGGACAGGCGATCTCTGGGGCCAACGTCCTGACTTTC.

V usage is TRBV7-2 and J usage is TRBJ2-7; 9 bases match TRBD2. Germline CDR1 is SGHTA and CDR2 is FQGNSA. The CDR3 extends over 14 amino acids. V shed 5 bases, J shed 4 bases, and the junction held 6 bases outside the gene matches. Written as DNA, the CDR3 is TGTGCCAGCAGCATTAGCGGGAGTTCTTACGAGCAGTACTTC. It encodes CASSISGSSYEQYF. Using reference TRBV7-2 and TRBJ2-7 for the parts outside the CDR3, the full variable domain is GAGVSQSPSNKVTEKGKDVELRCDPISGHTALYWYRQSLGQGLEFLIYFQGNSAPDKSGLPSDRFSAERTGGSVSTLTIQRTQQEDSAVYLCASSISGSSYEQYFGPGTRLTVT.

As DNA, the CDR3 is TGTGCCAGCTCACCACCCGTGGTGACTGAAGCTTTCTTT. As protein: CASSPPVVTEAFF. V gene TRBV18 combines with J gene TRBJ1-1; D unclear. The length of the CDR3 is 13 residues. Germline V CDR1 and CDR2: KGHSH, LQKENI. V gave up 0 bases and J gave up 5 bases, with 7 bases separating them.

Written as DNA, the CDR3 is TGCGCCAGCAGCCAGACAGCCGGGCCCCAGGGACCTGGCTACACCTTC. This gives the protein CASSQTAGPQGPGYTF. The V and J genes are TRBV5-1 and TRBJ1-2; perhaps TRBD1 as D (5 bases). Trimming left V 4 bases short and J 7 bases short, with 23 bases between. The CDR3 has 16 amino acids. Looked up from germline, CDR1 is SGHRS and CDR2 is YFSETQ.

The V call is TRBV27, the J call TRBJ2-3; 11 bases map to TRBD2. V lost 5 bases to trimming and J lost 7 bases; unmatched junction nucleotides: 11. CDR1 and CDR2 (germline): MNHEY, SMNVEV (reference sequence). The length of the CDR3 is 16 residues. In DNA form, the CDR3 reads TGTGCCAGCAGTCCCCGACTAGCGGGGAGTTCTTATACGCAGTATTTT. Its protein product is CASSPRLAGSSYTQYF.

The V call is TRBV9, the J call TRBJ2-7, with D hard to call. Looked up from germline, CDR1 is SGDLS and CDR2 is YYNGEE. Trimming stripped 4 bases from V and 6 bases from J, with 17 bases between. The CDR3 contains 14 residues. DNA for the CDR3: TGTGCCAGCAGCTTGGTAGGGTCCTCTGGCGAGCAGTACTTC. It translates to CASSLVGSSGEQYF.

This clone was seen ten or more times. This CDR3 reads CASSESVWGTQYF. CDR3 bases: TGTGCCAGCAGTGAGTCTGTTTGGGGGACCCAGTACTTC. The chain links TRBV6-4 to TRBJ2-5; D is unclear. The CDR3 is 13 amino acids. Trimming shortened V by 3 bases and J by 7 bases, and 12 bases separated the two germline ends. Germline CDR1 reads MRHNA; CDR2 reads SNTAGT.

The rearrangement links TRBV29-1 to TRBJ2-5; TRBD1 matches 12 bases. CDR1 SQVTM and CDR2 ANQGSEA come from the germline V gene. The V segment lost 8 bases and the J segment 5 bases; nucleotides outside the gene matches: 15. The CDR3 has 16 residues. CDR3 sequence reads: CSFLAKGTGGLETQYF. The CDR3 nucleotides are TGCAGCTTTCTTGCGAAGGGGACAGGGGGCTTGGAGACCCAGTACTTC.